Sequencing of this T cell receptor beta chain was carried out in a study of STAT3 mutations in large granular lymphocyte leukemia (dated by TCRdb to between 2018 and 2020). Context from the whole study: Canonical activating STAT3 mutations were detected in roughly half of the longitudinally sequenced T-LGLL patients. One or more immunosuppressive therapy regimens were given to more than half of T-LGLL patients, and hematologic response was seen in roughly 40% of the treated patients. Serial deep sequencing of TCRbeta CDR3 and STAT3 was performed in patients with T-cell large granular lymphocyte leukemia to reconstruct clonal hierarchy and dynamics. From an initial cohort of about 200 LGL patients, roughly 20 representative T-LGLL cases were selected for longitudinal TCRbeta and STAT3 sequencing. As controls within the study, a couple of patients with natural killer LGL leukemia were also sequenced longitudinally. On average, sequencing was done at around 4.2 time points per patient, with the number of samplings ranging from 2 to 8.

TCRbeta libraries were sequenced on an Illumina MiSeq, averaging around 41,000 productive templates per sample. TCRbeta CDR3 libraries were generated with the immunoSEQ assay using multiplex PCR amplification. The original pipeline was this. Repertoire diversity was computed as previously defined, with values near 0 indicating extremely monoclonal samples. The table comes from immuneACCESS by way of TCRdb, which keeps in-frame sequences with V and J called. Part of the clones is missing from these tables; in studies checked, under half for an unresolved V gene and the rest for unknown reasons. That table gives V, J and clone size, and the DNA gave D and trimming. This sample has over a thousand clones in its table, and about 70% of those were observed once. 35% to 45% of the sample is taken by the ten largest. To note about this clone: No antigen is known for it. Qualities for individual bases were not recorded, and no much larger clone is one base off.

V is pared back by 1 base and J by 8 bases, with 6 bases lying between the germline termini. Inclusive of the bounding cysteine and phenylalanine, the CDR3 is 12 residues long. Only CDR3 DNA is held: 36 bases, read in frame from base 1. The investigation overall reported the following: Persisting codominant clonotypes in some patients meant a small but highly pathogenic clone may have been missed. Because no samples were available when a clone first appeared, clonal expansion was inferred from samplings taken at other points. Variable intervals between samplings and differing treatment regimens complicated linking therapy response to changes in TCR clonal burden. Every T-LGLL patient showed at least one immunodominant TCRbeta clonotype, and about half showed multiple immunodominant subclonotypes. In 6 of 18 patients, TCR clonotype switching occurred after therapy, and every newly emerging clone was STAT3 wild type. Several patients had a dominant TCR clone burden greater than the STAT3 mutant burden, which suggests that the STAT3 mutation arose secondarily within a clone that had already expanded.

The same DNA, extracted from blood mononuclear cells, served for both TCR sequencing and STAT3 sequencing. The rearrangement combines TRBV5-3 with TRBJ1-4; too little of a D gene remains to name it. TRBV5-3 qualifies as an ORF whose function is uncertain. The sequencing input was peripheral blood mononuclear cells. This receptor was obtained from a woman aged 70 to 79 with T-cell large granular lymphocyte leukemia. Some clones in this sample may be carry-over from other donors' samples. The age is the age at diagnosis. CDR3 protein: CARSLRIEKLFF. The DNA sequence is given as TGTGCCAGAAGCTTGAGGATCGAAAAACTGTTTTTT.